The 8 T cell receptor beta chains listed next were all sequenced from one sample in a study of T cell repertoires in cytomegalovirus infection. Using its own MiXCR run on the reads, TCRdb lists one record per CDR3 protein. The data contain roughly 180,000 distinct CDR3 sequences, roughly 28% of them singletons. Sequencing was carried out using PBMCs. The receptors were sampled from a human donor in good health (CMV status not recorded). Some clones in this sample may be carry-over from other donors' samples.

The chain couples TRBV5-1 to TRBJ2-3, with D perhaps TRBD1 or TRBD2 (5 bases each). The CDR3 has 15 amino acids. Deletions cut 0 bases from V and 2 bases from J, with 10 bases between. Looked up from germline, CDR1 is SGHRS and CDR2 is YFSETQ. This CDR3 reads CASSLAGPFTDTQYF. CDR3 in DNA: TGCGCCAGCAGCTTGGCGGGACCATTCACAGATACGCAGTATTTT.

The genes are TRBV29-1 and TRBJ2-7; unclear D gene. Germline lookup yields CDR1 SQVTM and CDR2 ANQGSEA. This CDR3 region has 13 residues. V was clipped by 4 bases and J by 3 bases, with 13 bases between them. CDR3 residues: CSVGGSFHYEQYF. The CDR3 DNA reads as TGCAGCGTTGGGGGATCGTTCCACTACGAGCAGTACTTC.

This clonotype came up a few times. The chain employs TRBV7-8 and TRBJ2-5, with D tentatively TRBD1 or TRBD2 (6 bases each). V lost 3 bases and J 2 bases, leaving 13 bases between the germline ends. The CDR3 runs 15 residues. Germline V gene data show CDR1 as SGHVS and CDR2 as FQNEAQ. The CDR3: CASSLTGALQETQYF. The CDR3 region has the DNA TGTGCCAGCAGCTTGACGGGGGCCTTACAAGAGACCCAGTACTTC.

This clonotype came up a few times. The chain uses TRBV2 and TRBJ1-5, with 9 bases matching TRBD1. From germline, CDR1 is SNHLY and CDR2 FYNNEI. V shed 6 bases, J shed 6 bases, and the junction held 6 bases outside the gene matches. The CDR3 contains 14 residues. The DNA for the CDR3 is TGTGCCAGCAGCTCAGACAGGGGGGGTCAGCCCCAGCATTTT. This codes for CASSSDRGGQPQHF. The entire variable domain, with the rest obtained from reference TRBV2 and TRBJ1-5, is as follows: EPEVTQTPSHQVTQMGQEVILRCVPISNHLYFYWYRQILGQKVEFLVSFYNNEISEKSEIFDDQFSVERPDGSNFTLKIRSTKLEDSAMYFCASSSDRGGQPQHFGDGTRLSIL.

The chain combines TRBV7-2 with TRBJ1-6; D gene uncertain. This CDR3 has 11 amino acids. V gave up 3 bases and J gave up 6 bases, with 0 bases separating them. Germline CDR1 is SGHTA and CDR2 is FQGNSA. The CDR3 here is CASSFNSPLHF. In DNA, the CDR3 is TGTGCCAGCAGCTTTAATTCACCCCTCCACTTT.

This chain joins TRBV4-1 and TRBJ2-1; D remains unclear. V gave up 4 bases and J gave up 4 bases, with 14 bases separating them. Germline CDR1 is MGHRA and CDR2 is YSYEKL. The CDR3 sequence is 15 residues long. This CDR3 reads CASSPLSPLYNEQFF. In DNA, the CDR3 is TGCGCCAGCAGCCCCCTTTCCCCGCTTTACAATGAGCAGTTCTTC.

This clonotype was detected once. The CDR3 loop reads CASSVKQGPFGAFF. CDR3 sequence (DNA): TGTGCCAGCAGTGTCAAACAGGGTCCCTTCGGAGCTTTCTTT. The chain recombines TRBV2 with TRBJ1-1; D may be TRBD1 (6 bases). CDR1 and CDR2 (germline): SNHLY, FYNNEI. This CDR3 is 14 amino acids long. The germline V and J ends were trimmed by 4 bases and 10 bases, with 19 bases remaining between them.

This clonotype has more than one count but fewer than ten. The rearrangement joins TRBV28 to TRBJ1-5; D gene uncertain. CDR1 and CDR2 from the germline V gene are MDHEN and SYDVKM. The CDR3 is 14 amino acids. Trimming took off 2 bases at V and 6 bases at J, with 11 bases between the two ends. CDR3 region: CASSLVLELQPQHF. CDR3 bases: TGTGCCAGCAGTTTAGTCTTAGAGCTTCAGCCCCAGCATTTT.